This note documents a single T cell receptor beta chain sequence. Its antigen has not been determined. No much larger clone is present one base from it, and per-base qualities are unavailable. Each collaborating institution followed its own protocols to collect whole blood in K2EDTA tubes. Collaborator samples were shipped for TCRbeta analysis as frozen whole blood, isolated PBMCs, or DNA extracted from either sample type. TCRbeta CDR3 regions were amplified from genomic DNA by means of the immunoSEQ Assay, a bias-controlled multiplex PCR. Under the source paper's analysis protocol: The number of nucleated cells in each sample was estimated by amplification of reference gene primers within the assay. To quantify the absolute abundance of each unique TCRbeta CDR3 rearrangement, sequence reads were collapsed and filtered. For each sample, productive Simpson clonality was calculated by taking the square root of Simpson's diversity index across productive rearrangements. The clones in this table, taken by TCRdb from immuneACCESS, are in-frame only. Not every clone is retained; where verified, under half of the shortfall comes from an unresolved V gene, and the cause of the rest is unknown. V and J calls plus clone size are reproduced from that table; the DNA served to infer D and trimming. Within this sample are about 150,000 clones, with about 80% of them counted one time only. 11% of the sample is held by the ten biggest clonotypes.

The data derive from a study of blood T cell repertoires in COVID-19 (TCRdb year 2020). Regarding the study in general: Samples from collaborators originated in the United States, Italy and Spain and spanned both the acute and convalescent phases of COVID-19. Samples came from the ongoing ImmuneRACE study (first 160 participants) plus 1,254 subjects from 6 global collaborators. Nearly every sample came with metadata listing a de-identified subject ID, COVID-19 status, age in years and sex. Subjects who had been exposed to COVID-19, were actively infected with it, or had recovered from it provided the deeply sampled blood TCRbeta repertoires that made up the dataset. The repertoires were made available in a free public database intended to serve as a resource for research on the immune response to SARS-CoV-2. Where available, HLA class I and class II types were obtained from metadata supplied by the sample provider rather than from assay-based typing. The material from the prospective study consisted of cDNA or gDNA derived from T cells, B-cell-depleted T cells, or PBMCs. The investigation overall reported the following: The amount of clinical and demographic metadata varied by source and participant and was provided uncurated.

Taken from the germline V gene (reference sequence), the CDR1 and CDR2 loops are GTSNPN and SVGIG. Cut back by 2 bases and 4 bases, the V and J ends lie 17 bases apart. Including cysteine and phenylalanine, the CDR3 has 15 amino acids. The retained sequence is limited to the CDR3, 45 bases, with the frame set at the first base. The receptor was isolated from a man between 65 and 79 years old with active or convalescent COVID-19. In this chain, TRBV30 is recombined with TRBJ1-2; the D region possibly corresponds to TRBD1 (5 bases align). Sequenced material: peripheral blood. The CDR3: CAWSPRWPGGYGYTF. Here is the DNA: TGTGCCTGGAGTCCTCGATGGCCCGGGGGCTATGGCTACACCTTC.